Sequencing of this T cell receptor beta chain was carried out in a study of blood T cell repertoires in COVID-19. Overall study: T cells, B-cell-depleted T cells, or PBMCs provided the cDNA or gDNA that served as material.

Cohorts were based on clinical histories the participants reported. The CDR3 runs to 15 residues. The V end lost 0 bases, the J end lost 6 bases, and 15 bases lay between the germline ends. Germline V gives CDR1 SGDLS, CDR2 YYNGEE. In the authors' workflow: Estimated nucleated cell counts came from reference gene primer amplification. Here immunoSEQ multiplex PCR was the method, and the copy in TCRdb shows in-frame clones only, minus some. That table gives V, J and clone size, and the DNA gave D and trimming. The sample has about 220,000 clones; roughly 88% are singletons. The chain links TRBV9 to TRBJ1-1; maybe TRBD1 (5 bases). This sequence originates from a woman in her thirties or forties with acute COVID-19. The sequencing sample was made of PBMCs or T cells enriched from blood (not recorded which). The CDR3, as DNA: TGTGCCAGCAGCGTAGAAACAGGAGGGAATCCTGAAGCTTTCTTT. This gives the protein CASSVETGGNPEAFF. The full variable domain, with the rest looked up from reference TRBV9 and TRBJ1-1, is DSGVTQTPKHLITATGQRVTLRCSPRSGDLSVYWYQQSLDQGLQFLIQYYNGEERAKGNILERFSAQQFPDLHSELNLSSLELGDSALYFCASSVETGGNPEAFFGQGTRLTVV.